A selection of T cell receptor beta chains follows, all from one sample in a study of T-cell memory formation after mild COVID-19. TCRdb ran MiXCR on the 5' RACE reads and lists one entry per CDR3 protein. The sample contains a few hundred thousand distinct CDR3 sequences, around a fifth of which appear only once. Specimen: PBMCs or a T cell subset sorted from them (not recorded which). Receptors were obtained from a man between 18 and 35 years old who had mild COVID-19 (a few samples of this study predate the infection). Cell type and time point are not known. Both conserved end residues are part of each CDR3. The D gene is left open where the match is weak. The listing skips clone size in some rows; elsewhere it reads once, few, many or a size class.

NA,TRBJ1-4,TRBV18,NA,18,CASSPGRADLATNEKLFF,TGTGCCAGCTCCCCGGGCAGGGCGGACTTAGCAACTAATGAAAAACTGTTTTTT
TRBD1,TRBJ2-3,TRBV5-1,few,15,CASRSRTGSTDTQYF,TGCGCCAGCAGGAGTCGGACAGGGAGCACAGATACGCAGTATTTT
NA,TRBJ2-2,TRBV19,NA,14,CASSVQGMGGELFF,TGTGCCAGTAGCGTACAGGGTATGGGCGGGGAGCTGTTTTTT
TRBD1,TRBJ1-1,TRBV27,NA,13,CASSPGTAFRAFF,TGTGCCAGCAGTCCGGGGACAGCTTTTCGGGCTTTCTTT
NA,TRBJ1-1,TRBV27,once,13,CASSRLGGTEAFF,TGTGCCAGCAGCCGACTCGGGGGGACTGAAGCTTTCTTT
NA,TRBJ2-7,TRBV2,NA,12,CASSWTIYEQYF,TGTGCCAGCAGTTGGACGATCTACGAGCAGTACTTC
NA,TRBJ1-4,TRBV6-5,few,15,CASSYSTLLGEKLFF,TGTGCCAGCAGTTACTCGACTCTCCTAGGGGAAAAACTGTTTTTT
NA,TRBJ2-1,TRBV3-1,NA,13,CASSHPGNNEQFF,TGTGCCAGCAGCCACCCGGGGAACAATGAGCAGTTCTTC
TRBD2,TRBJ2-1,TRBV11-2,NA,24,CASSLVFQLVLSGGATSSYNEQFF,TGTGCCAGCAGCTTAGTATTCCAATTAGTTCTTAGCGGGGGGGCTACAAGCTCCTACAATGAGCAGTTCTTC
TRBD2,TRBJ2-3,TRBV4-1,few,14,CASSQEASGGSQYF,TGCGCCAGCAGCCAAGAAGCTAGCGGGGGGTCGCAGTATTTT
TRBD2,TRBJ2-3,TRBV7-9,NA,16,CASSFPFSGVTDTQYF,TGTGCCAGCAGCTTTCCTTTTAGCGGGGTCACAGATACGCAGTATTTT
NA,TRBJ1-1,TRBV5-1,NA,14,CASSLGFGDTEAFF,TGCGCCAGCAGCTTGGGGTTTGGGGACACTGAAGCTTTCTTT
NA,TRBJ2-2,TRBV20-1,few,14,CSAGKGGTTGELFF,TGCAGTGCTGGGAAGGGGGGGACCACCGGGGAGCTGTTTTTT
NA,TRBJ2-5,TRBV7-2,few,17,CASSLYTGSLLQETQYF,TGTGCCAGCAGCTTGTATACAGGGTCCCTCCTCCAAGAGACCCAGTACTTC
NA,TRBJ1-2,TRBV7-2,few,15,CASSLSWTVNYGYTF,TGTGCCAGCAGCTTATCCTGGACGGTTAACTATGGCTACACCTTC
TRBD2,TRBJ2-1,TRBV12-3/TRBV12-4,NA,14,CATTATSGSNEQFF,TGTGCCACTACCGCAACTAGCGGTTCCAATGAGCAGTTCTTC
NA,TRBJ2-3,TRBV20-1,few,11,CSASHSDTQYF,TGCAGTGCTAGTCATTCGGATACGCAGTATTTT
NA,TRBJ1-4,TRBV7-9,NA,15,CASSSKGDWNEKLFF,TGTGCCAGCAGCTCGAAAGGGGACTGGAATGAAAAACTGTTTTTT
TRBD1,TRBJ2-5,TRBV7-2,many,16,CASSLGTGALVETQYF,TGTGCCAGCAGCTTGGGGACAGGGGCGCTAGTAGAGACCCAGTACTTC